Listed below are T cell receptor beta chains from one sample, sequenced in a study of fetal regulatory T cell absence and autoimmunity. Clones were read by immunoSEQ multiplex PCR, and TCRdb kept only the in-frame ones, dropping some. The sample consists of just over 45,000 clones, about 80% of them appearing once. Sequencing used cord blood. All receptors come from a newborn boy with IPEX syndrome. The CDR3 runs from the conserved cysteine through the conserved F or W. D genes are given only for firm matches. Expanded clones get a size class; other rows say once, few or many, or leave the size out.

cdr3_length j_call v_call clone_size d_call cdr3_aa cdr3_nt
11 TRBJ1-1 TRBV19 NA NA CASSPGGRAFF TGTGCCAGTAGCCCCGGGGGTCGCGCTTTCTTT
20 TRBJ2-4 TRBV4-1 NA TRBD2 CASSQLGLAGGPWTKNIQYF TGCGCCAGCAGCCAACTCGGACTAGCGGGAGGGCCGTGGACCAAAAACATTCAGTACTTC
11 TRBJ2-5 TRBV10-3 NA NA CAIRHQETQYF TGTGCCATCAGACACCAAGAGACCCAGTACTTC
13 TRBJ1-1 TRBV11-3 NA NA CASSLRMDSEAFF TGTGCCAGCAGCTTAAGGATGGACAGTGAAGCTTTCTTT
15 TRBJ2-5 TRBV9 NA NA CASSPSPGPGETQYF TGTGCCAGCAGCCCTTCCCCAGGGCCGGGGGAGACCCAGTACTTC
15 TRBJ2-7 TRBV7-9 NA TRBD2 CASSLGLAAVYEQYF TGTGCCAGCAGTCTTGGACTAGCGGCAGTCTACGAGCAGTACTTC
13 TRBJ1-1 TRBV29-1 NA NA CSAEAGRGTEAFF TGCAGCGCCGAAGCAGGGCGGGGAACTGAAGCTTTCTTT
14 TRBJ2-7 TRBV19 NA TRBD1 CASSITGQFYEQYF TGTGCCAGTAGTATAACGGGACAGTTCTACGAGCAGTACTTC
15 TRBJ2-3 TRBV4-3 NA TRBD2 CASSLLAGGTDTQYF TGCGCCAGCAGCCTACTAGCGGGGGGGACAGATACGCAGTATTTT
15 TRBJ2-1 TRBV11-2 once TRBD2 CASKSVAGGHREQFF TGTGCCAGCAAATCGGTAGCGGGGGGGCATCGGGAGCAGTTCTTC
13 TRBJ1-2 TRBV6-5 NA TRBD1 CASRQQGRRGYTF TGTGCCAGCAGACAACAGGGGCGGAGGGGCTACACCTTC
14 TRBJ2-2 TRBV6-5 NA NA CASSYSSSAGELFF TGTGCCAGCAGTTACTCATCAAGCGCCGGGGAGCTGTTTTTT
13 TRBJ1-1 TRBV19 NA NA CASIGQLKAEAFF TGTGCCAGTATCGGACAGCTGAAAGCTGAAGCTTTCTTT
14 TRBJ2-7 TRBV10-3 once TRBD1 CAISDPQGADEQYF TGTGCCATCAGTGACCCGCAGGGGGCCGACGAGCAGTACTTC
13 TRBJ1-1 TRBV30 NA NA CAWRYTGNTEAFF TGTGCCTGGAGGTACACAGGGAACACTGAAGCTTTCTTT
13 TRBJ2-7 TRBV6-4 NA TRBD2 CASSGTRPYEQYF TGTGCCAGCAGTGGGACTAGACCCTACGAGCAGTACTTC
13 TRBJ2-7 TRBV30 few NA CAWRPGPRPEQYF TGTGCCTGGAGGCCGGGACCAAGGCCCGAGCAGTACTTC
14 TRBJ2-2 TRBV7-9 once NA CASRPVLDAGELFF TGTGCCAGCAGGCCGGTCCTGGACGCCGGGGAGCTGTTTTTT
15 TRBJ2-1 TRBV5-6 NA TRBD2 CASSLGTSGFNEQFF TGTGCCAGCAGCTTGGGGACTAGCGGGTTCAATGAGCAGTTCTTC
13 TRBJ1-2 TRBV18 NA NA CASSPPGNYGYTF TGTGCCAGCTCACCACCAGGGAACTATGGCTACACCTTC
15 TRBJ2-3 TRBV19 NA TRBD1 CASSFDRGRTDTQYF TGTGCCAGTAGTTTCGACAGGGGTCGAACAGATACGCAGTATTTT
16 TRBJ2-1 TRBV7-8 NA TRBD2 CASSPLGGSSYNEQFF TGTGCCAGCAGCCCTCTCGGGGGGAGCTCCTACAATGAGCAGTTCTTC
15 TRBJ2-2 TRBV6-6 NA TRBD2 CASSYLADNTGELFF TGTGCCAGCAGTTACCTAGCGGATAACACCGGGGAGCTGTTTTTT
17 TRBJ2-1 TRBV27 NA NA CASSLRAGTLFYSEQFF TGTGCCAGCAGCCTGAGAGCCGGGACCCTCTTCTACAGTGAGCAGTTCTTC
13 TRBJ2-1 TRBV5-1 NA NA CASSLASLGEQFF TGCGCCAGCAGCTTGGCTAGTTTGGGTGAGCAGTTCTTC
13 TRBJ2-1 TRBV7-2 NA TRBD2 CASRLAGFNEQFF TGTGCCAGCAGACTAGCGGGATTCAATGAGCAGTTCTTC
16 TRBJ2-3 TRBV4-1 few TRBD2 CASSLRLAGTTDTQYF TGCGCCAGCAGCCTCCGACTAGCGGGGACCACAGATACGCAGTATTTT
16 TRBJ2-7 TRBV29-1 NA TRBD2 CSVEDREASGSYEQYF TGCAGCGTTGAAGATAGGGAGGCTAGCGGTTCCTACGAGCAGTACTTC
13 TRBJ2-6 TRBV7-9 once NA CASSLRGANVLTF TGTGCCAGCAGCCTTCGGGGGGCCAACGTCCTGACTTTC
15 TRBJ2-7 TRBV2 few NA CASVEDGPSSYEQYF TGTGCCAGCGTTGAGGACGGACCTAGCTCCTACGAGCAGTACTTC
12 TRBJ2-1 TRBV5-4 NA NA CASSLGANEQFF TGTGCCAGCAGCCTGGGGGCCAATGAGCAGTTCTTC
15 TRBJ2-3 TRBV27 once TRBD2 CASSLAGGLTDTQYF TGTGCCAGCAGTTTGGCGGGAGGCTTAACAGATACGCAGTATTTT
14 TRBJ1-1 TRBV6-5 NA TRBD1 CASSPDRGATEAFF TGTGCCAGCAGCCCCGACAGGGGGGCCACTGAAGCTTTCTTT
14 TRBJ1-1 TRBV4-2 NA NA CASSQDGANTEAFF TGTGCCAGCAGCCAAGATGGGGCGAACACTGAAGCTTTCTTT
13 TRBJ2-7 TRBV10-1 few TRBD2 CATGLAFSYEQYF TGCGCCACGGGACTAGCGTTCAGTTACGAGCAGTACTTC